Listed below are T cell receptor beta chains from one sample, sequenced in a study of T cell changes during pregnancy in multiple sclerosis. The data were produced by immunoSEQ multiplex PCR, yet TCRdb's version contains in-frame clones alone and is incomplete. Of approximately 85,000 clones listed, about 94% are singletons. The source material was peripheral blood, sampled in the third trimester of pregnancy. Receptors were obtained from a female donor with multiple sclerosis, enrolled in a pregnancy study. Each CDR3 is given with its conserved first and last residue. D genes are given only for firm matches. Clone sizes are given selectively: once, few, many, or a class where the clone is expanded.

j_call: TRBJ1-2; d_call: -; v_call: TRBV19; clone_size: -; cdr3_nt: TGTGCCAGTAGTATAGGGCTCCCGTCTCACTATGGCTACACCTTC; cdr3_aa: CASSIGLPSHYGYTF
j_call: TRBJ2-5; d_call: TRBD2; v_call: TRBV5-1; clone_size: -; cdr3_nt: TGCGCCAGCAGCTTGGCCGCTAGCGGGGGGAAATCAGAGACCCAGTACTTC; cdr3_aa: CASSLAASGGKSETQYF
j_call: TRBJ1-2; d_call: -; v_call: TRBV4-1; clone_size: -; cdr3_nt: TGCGCCAGCAGCCCCCATGGGAGGGTGGTGAATGGCTACACCTTC; cdr3_aa: CASSPHGRVVNGYTF
j_call: TRBJ2-7; d_call: -; v_call: TRBV7-2; clone_size: -; cdr3_nt: TGTGCCAGCAGCTTAGGGCAGATTAATTACGAGCAGTACTTC; cdr3_aa: CASSLGQINYEQYF
j_call: TRBJ1-2; d_call: -; v_call: TRBV29-1; clone_size: -; cdr3_nt: TGCAGCGCGCGAAAGGACAACCGCTATGGCTACACCTTC; cdr3_aa: CSARKDNRYGYTF
j_call: TRBJ2-1; d_call: -; v_call: TRBV6-6; clone_size: -; cdr3_nt: TGTGCCAGCAGTCGCAATGAGCAGTTCTTC; cdr3_aa: CASSRNEQFF
j_call: TRBJ2-2; d_call: -; v_call: TRBV11-2; clone_size: -; cdr3_nt: TGTGCCAGCAGCTTAATCCGACGGACTCCGAACACCGGGGAGCTGTTTTTT; cdr3_aa: CASSLIRRTPNTGELFF
j_call: TRBJ2-1; d_call: TRBD2; v_call: TRBV9; clone_size: once; cdr3_nt: TGTGCCAGCAGCGTTAGCGGGGGGCTGAATGAGCAGTTCTTC; cdr3_aa: CASSVSGGLNEQFF
j_call: TRBJ1-1; d_call: -; v_call: TRBV13; clone_size: -; cdr3_nt: TGTGCCAGCAGTTTCTCAACGACGCGGTCGAACACTGAAGCTTTCTTT; cdr3_aa: CASSFSTTRSNTEAFF
j_call: TRBJ1-1; d_call: TRBD1; v_call: TRBV5-4; clone_size: -; cdr3_nt: TGTGCCAGCAGCGCCTTACAGGGGGCGCGACCCACTGAAGCTTTCTTT; cdr3_aa: CASSALQGARPTEAFF
j_call: TRBJ2-5; d_call: -; v_call: TRBV29-1; clone_size: -; cdr3_nt: TGCAGCGTTGGACTAGGCGAGACCCAGTACTTC; cdr3_aa: CSVGLGETQYF
j_call: TRBJ2-1; d_call: -; v_call: TRBV5-6; clone_size: -; cdr3_nt: TGTGCCAGCAGCAAGAGTGAACCCCTCAATGAGCAGTTCTTC; cdr3_aa: CASSKSEPLNEQFF
j_call: TRBJ2-5; d_call: TRBD1; v_call: TRBV18; clone_size: -; cdr3_nt: TGTGCCAGCTCACCGACCCTACAGGGGGCAGGAGAGACCCAGTACTTC; cdr3_aa: CASSPTLQGAGETQYF
j_call: TRBJ2-2; d_call: TRBD2; v_call: TRBV7-8; clone_size: -; cdr3_nt: TGTGCCAGCAACACAGGGCTAGCGGGGGCGTCGAACACCGGGGAGCTGTTTTTT; cdr3_aa: CASNTGLAGASNTGELFF
j_call: TRBJ1-3; d_call: TRBD1; v_call: TRBV27; clone_size: -; cdr3_nt: TGTGCCAGCAGTTTAGGGACAGGAGGAAACACCATATATTTT; cdr3_aa: CASSLGTGGNTIYF
j_call: TRBJ1-5; d_call: -; v_call: TRBV5-1; clone_size: -; cdr3_nt: TGCGCCAGCAGCTTGGTTTCCACCGGGGGGCCGAGAAATCAGCCCCAGCATTTT; cdr3_aa: CASSLVSTGGPRNQPQHF
j_call: TRBJ1-1; d_call: -; v_call: TRBV7-8; clone_size: once; cdr3_nt: TGTGCCACCGTACTCGGGGCGGGGGACACTGAAGCTTTCTTT; cdr3_aa: CATVLGAGDTEAFF
j_call: TRBJ2-3; d_call: -; v_call: TRBV28; clone_size: -; cdr3_nt: TGTGCCAGCAGTACAGGGCCCGGTACAGATACGCAGTATTTT; cdr3_aa: CASSTGPGTDTQYF
j_call: TRBJ2-1; d_call: -; v_call: TRBV14; clone_size: -; cdr3_nt: TGTGCCAGCAGCCAAGGCGTCTACAATGAGCAGTTCTTC; cdr3_aa: CASSQGVYNEQFF
j_call: TRBJ2-5; d_call: -; v_call: TRBV27; clone_size: -; cdr3_nt: TGTGCCATCCCGAGGTACGGGGAGACCCAGTACTTC; cdr3_aa: CAIPRYGETQYF
j_call: TRBJ1-2; d_call: TRBD1; v_call: TRBV13; clone_size: -; cdr3_nt: TGTGCCAGCAGCTTGGACAGGGAGGGGAGATCCTTTAACTATGGCTACACCTTC; cdr3_aa: CASSLDREGRSFNYGYTF
j_call: TRBJ2-1; d_call: TRBD2; v_call: TRBV13; clone_size: -; cdr3_nt: TGTGCCAGCAGCTCAAGCCAGACCACTAGCGGGGGGGCCCACAATGAGCAGTTCTTC; cdr3_aa: CASSSSQTTSGGAHNEQFF
j_call: TRBJ1-1; d_call: -; v_call: TRBV2; clone_size: -; cdr3_nt: TGTGCCAGCAGGGAAGTACCTCCCGGTGCTGAAGCTTTCTTT; cdr3_aa: CASREVPPGAEAFF
j_call: TRBJ2-7; d_call: -; v_call: TRBV20-1; clone_size: -; cdr3_nt: TGCAGTGCTAGGGGGGGTTACGAGCAGTACTTC; cdr3_aa: CSARGGYEQYF
j_call: TRBJ1-4; d_call: TRBD1; v_call: TRBV18; clone_size: -; cdr3_nt: TGTGCCAGCTCACCACCGACAGGGTTGGAAAAACTGTTTTTT; cdr3_aa: CASSPPTGLEKLFF
j_call: TRBJ1-1; d_call: TRBD1; v_call: TRBV7-9; clone_size: -; cdr3_nt: TGTGCCAGCAGCGTCACAGGGGGCAGGTTCACAACTGAAGCTTTCTTT; cdr3_aa: CASSVTGGRFTTEAFF
j_call: TRBJ1-2; d_call: -; v_call: TRBV7-9; clone_size: -; cdr3_nt: TGTGCCAGCAGCATAACAGCCTATGGCTACACCTTC; cdr3_aa: CASSITAYGYTF
j_call: TRBJ1-1; d_call: TRBD1; v_call: TRBV19; clone_size: -; cdr3_nt: TGTGCCAGTAGTATATTAGCCGGGACAGGGAACACTGAAGCTTTCTTT; cdr3_aa: CASSILAGTGNTEAFF
j_call: TRBJ2-7; d_call: TRBD2; v_call: TRBV6-5; clone_size: -; cdr3_nt: TGTGCCAGCAGTTACTTTAGCGGGGCCAGCTCCTACGAGCAGTACTTC; cdr3_aa: CASSYFSGASSYEQYF
j_call: TRBJ1-6; d_call: TRBD1; v_call: TRBV7-9; clone_size: few; cdr3_nt: TGTGCCAGCAGCACTAGGGGGACAGGGGCGGGTAATTCACCCCTCCACTTT; cdr3_aa: CASSTRGTGAGNSPLHF
j_call: TRBJ1-1; d_call: -; v_call: TRBV14; clone_size: -; cdr3_nt: TGTGCCAGCAGCCTTCAGGGGTGGACTGAAGCTTTCTTT; cdr3_aa: CASSLQGWTEAFF
j_call: TRBJ2-1; d_call: -; v_call: TRBV19; clone_size: -; cdr3_nt: TGTGCCAGTAGTTCCCCGGAACAGGGCTACTACAATGAGCAGTTCTTC; cdr3_aa: CASSSPEQGYYNEQFF
j_call: TRBJ1-2; d_call: -; v_call: TRBV6-1; clone_size: -; cdr3_nt: TGTGCCAGCACTCCAGGGAAGGATGGCTACACCTTC; cdr3_aa: CASTPGKDGYTF
j_call: TRBJ1-4; d_call: -; v_call: TRBV2; clone_size: once; cdr3_nt: TGTGCCAGCAGGCCGGGGGGGAATGAAAAACTGTTTTTT; cdr3_aa: CASRPGGNEKLFF
j_call: TRBJ1-4; d_call: TRBD1; v_call: TRBV5-4; clone_size: -; cdr3_nt: TGTGCCAGCAGCGTTTCAGGGGGCGCGCCTAATGAAAAACTGTTTTTT; cdr3_aa: CASSVSGGAPNEKLFF
j_call: TRBJ1-4; d_call: -; v_call: TRBV2; clone_size: -; cdr3_nt: TGTGCCAGCAGGGGCCTTGCTAATGAAAAACTGTTTTTT; cdr3_aa: CASRGLANEKLFF
j_call: TRBJ2-7; d_call: TRBD2; v_call: TRBV30; clone_size: once; cdr3_nt: TGTGCCTGGAGCGGGGGCGGGACTAGCGTGTACGAGCAGTACTTC; cdr3_aa: CAWSGGGTSVYEQYF
j_call: TRBJ1-2; d_call: -; v_call: TRBV2; clone_size: few; cdr3_nt: TGTGCCAACTTCGGGACACTCTATGGCTACACCTTC; cdr3_aa: CANFGTLYGYTF
j_call: TRBJ1-1; d_call: -; v_call: TRBV2; clone_size: -; cdr3_nt: TGTGCCAGCAGTGAATTATTAGGGCAGGGGAGCACTGAAGCTTTCTTT; cdr3_aa: CASSELLGQGSTEAFF
j_call: TRBJ1-2; d_call: -; v_call: TRBV7-9; clone_size: -; cdr3_nt: TGTGCCAGCAGCTTATGGGGAGGGAACTATGGCTACACCTTC; cdr3_aa: CASSLWGGNYGYTF
j_call: TRBJ2-3; d_call: -; v_call: TRBV5-1; clone_size: -; cdr3_nt: TGCGCCAGCAGCTTGGTCGAGAGCACAGATACGCAGTATTTT; cdr3_aa: CASSLVESTDTQYF
j_call: TRBJ1-5; d_call: -; v_call: TRBV7-8; clone_size: -; cdr3_nt: TGTGCCAGCAACTCGCTCGCGGGTAGCAATCAGCCCCAGCATTTT; cdr3_aa: CASNSLAGSNQPQHF
j_call: TRBJ1-2; d_call: -; v_call: TRBV14; clone_size: -; cdr3_nt: TGTGCCAGCTCTCCAAGGAGATACTCTAACTATGGCTACACCTTC; cdr3_aa: CASSPRRYSNYGYTF
j_call: TRBJ1-1; d_call: TRBD1; v_call: TRBV12-5; clone_size: once; cdr3_nt: TGTGCTAGTGGTTTGGCCCCAAAAGACAGGGGGGGAATGAACACTGAAGCTTTCTTT; cdr3_aa: CASGLAPKDRGGMNTEAFF
j_call: TRBJ1-6; d_call: TRBD1; v_call: TRBV11-1; clone_size: -; cdr3_nt: TGTGCCAGCAGCTTGGGGACCAGGGGGGCAAACCTCCACTTT; cdr3_aa: CASSLGTRGANLHF
j_call: TRBJ2-3; d_call: -; v_call: TRBV30; clone_size: once; cdr3_nt: TGTGCCTGGAGTGCTACAGATACGCAGTATTTT; cdr3_aa: CAWSATDTQYF
j_call: TRBJ1-5; d_call: -; v_call: TRBV7-8; clone_size: -; cdr3_nt: TGTGCCAGCACTCTAAGATCTGCAGGGGGCAATCAGCCCCAGCATTTT; cdr3_aa: CASTLRSAGGNQPQHF
j_call: TRBJ2-7; d_call: TRBD1; v_call: TRBV14; clone_size: -; cdr3_nt: TGTGCCAGCAGCCTAACAGGGGGGTACGAGCAGTACTTC; cdr3_aa: CASSLTGGYEQYF
j_call: TRBJ1-1; d_call: TRBD1; v_call: TRBV29-1; clone_size: -; cdr3_nt: TGCAGCACCTCAGGGGGGAAGGTGGCGAACACTGAAGCTTTCTTT; cdr3_aa: CSTSGGKVANTEAFF